The 20 T cell receptor beta chains reported below all come from one sample, sequenced in a study of blood T cell repertoires in COVID-19. Profiling relied on immunoSEQ multiplex PCR, and the TCRdb table lists in-frame clones only, not all of them. The profile shows 200,000 to 250,000 clones, 80% to 90% of them singletons. Sequenced material: peripheral blood. All receptors come from a man between 50 and 59 years old with acute or convalescent COVID-19.

This clone has only a few counts. The rearrangement uses TRBV30 and TRBJ2-2; D may be TRBD2 (5 bases). V was cut by 5 bases and J by 7 bases, with 11 bases left in between. Germline assignment: CDR1 GTSNPN and CDR2 SVGIG (reference sequence). The CDR3 totals 12 residues. DNA of the CDR3: TGTGCCTGGGACGGACGGGGCGGGGAGCTGTTTTTT. It codes for CAWDGRGGELFF.

The CDR3 DNA follows: TGCAGCGTTGAAGTCCGGGGACAGAGAGAGACCCAGTACTTC. Amino acid sequence: CSVEVRGQRETQYF. The chain carries TRBV29-1 and TRBJ2-5, with 7 bases aligning to TRBD1. The CDR3 has 14 residues. The germline gives CDR1 SQVTM, CDR2 ANQGSEA. J gave up 4 bases and V 1 base, and 6 bases lay outside the gene matches.

In this sample, this clone turned up once. The rearrangement links TRBV11-2 to TRBJ2-7; the match to TRBD1 covers 8 bases. The CDR3 has 14 residues. The V gene's germline CDR1 is SGHAT and CDR2 FQNNGV. J gave up 1 base and V 4 bases, and 3 bases lay outside the gene matches. CDR3 residues: CASSYTGGSYEQYF. CDR3 nucleotide sequence: TGTGCCAGCAGCTACACAGGGGGATCCTACGAGCAGTACTTC.

V and J are TRBV11-2 and TRBJ2-7; a possible D gene is TRBD1 (5 bases). Germline V gene lookup returns CDR1 SGHAT and CDR2 FQNNGV. Trimming removed 1 base from V and 2 bases from J, with 12 bases in between. This CDR3 has 15 residues. The CDR3 DNA is TGTGCCAGCAGCTTAGTGGACAAGACCACCTACGAGCAGTACTTC. Translation: CASSLVDKTTYEQYF.

This sequence joins TRBV9 and TRBJ2-1, with 8 bases lining up with TRBD2. The CDR3 runs 14 residues. Losses at the gene ends were 0 bases for V and 7 bases for J; bases not matched to a gene: 3. CDR1 and CDR2 from the germline V gene are SGDLS and YYNGEE. In DNA form, the CDR3 reads TGTGCCAGCAGCGTAGAAGGGACTAGAAATGAGCAGTTCTTC. Translation gives CASSVEGTRNEQFF.

The CDR3 spells CSVRGGGRYEQYF. CDR3 nucleotide sequence: TGCAGCGTCCGCGGCGGGGGTAGGTACGAGCAGTACTTC. The chain employs TRBV29-1 and TRBJ2-7; 7 bases align to TRBD2. The CDR3 spans 13 residues. V gave up 6 bases and J gave up 4 bases; unmatched junction bases: 9. The germline V gene has CDR1 SQVTM and CDR2 ANQGSEA.

The chain is built from TRBV10-3 and TRBJ1-2, with a tentative D call TRBD1 (6 bases). Trimming removed 3 bases from V and 0 bases from J, with 14 bases in between. This CDR3 contains 16 residues. Germline V gives CDR1 ENHRY, CDR2 SYGVKD. The CDR3 loop reads CAISDLDRSTNYGYTF. As DNA, the CDR3 is TGTGCCATCAGTGACCTCGACAGGTCTACTAACTATGGCTACACCTTC.

The gene calls are TRBV6-5 and TRBJ1-6; 12 bases line up with TRBD1. J lost 9 bases, V lost 6 bases, and 3 bases had no gene match. Per the germline V gene, CDR1 is MNHEY and CDR2 is SVGAGI. The CDR3 consists of 14 residues. In DNA form, the CDR3 reads TGTGCCAGCAGGGGGGACAGGGGGCTTTCACCCCTCCACTTT. Its protein product is CASRGDRGLSPLHF.

V gene TRBV6-6 combines with J gene TRBJ1-2, with TRBD1 as a possible D gene (6 bases). Trimming pared 5 bases from V and 3 bases from J, leaving 13 bases between. Germline CDR1 MNHNY, CDR2 SVGAGI (reference sequence). This CDR3 spans 14 amino acids. The CDR3, as DNA: TGTGCCAGCAGTCAAGGGGGTGTGGACTATGGCTACACCTTC. This codes for CASSQGGVDYGYTF.

This chain uses TRBV6-5 with TRBJ2-7, with D tentatively TRBD1 (6 bases). Per germline, CDR1 MNHEY and CDR2 SVGAGI. The CDR3 has 14 residues. Trimming took 5 bases from V and 4 from J, leaving 15 bases between them. The DNA for the CDR3 is TGTGCCAGCAGTCTACCGGGACACGGATACGAGCAGTACTTC. This encodes CASSLPGHGYEQYF.

This clone has just a few counts. The CDR3, as DNA: TGTGCCAGCAGCTTGGACACCTCGGGGGAAAAACTGTTTTTT. It encodes CASSLDTSGEKLFF. The chain recombines TRBV5-5 with TRBJ1-4; no firm D call. Germline values: CDR1 SGHKS, CDR2 YYEKEE (reference sequence). Trimming took off 0 bases at V and 8 bases at J, with 11 bases between the two ends. This CDR3 region has 14 residues.

The chain recombines TRBV5-6 with TRBJ2-7; 7 bases match TRBD2. The CDR3 has 14 residues. J gave up 4 bases and V 1 base, and 5 bases lay outside the gene matches. Germline V gene sequence: CDR1 SGHDT, CDR2 YYEEEE. The CDR3 spells CASSLYAGAYEQYF. Here the CDR3 DNA reads TGTGCCAGCAGCTTGTACGCGGGAGCTTACGAGCAGTACTTC.

This clone was counted between two and nine times. The rearrangement joins TRBV7-3 to TRBJ1-2; TRBD1 matches at 9 bases. Germline lookup yields CDR1 SGHTA and CDR2 FQGTGA. V lost 4 bases to trimming and J lost 7 bases; unmatched junction nucleotides: 7. This CDR3 has 14 residues. Here the CDR3 reads CASSSGQGAAGYTF. CDR3 sequence (DNA): TGTGCCAGCAGCTCGGGACAGGGAGCGGCTGGCTACACCTTC.

Only one count was recorded for this clone. This CDR3 is CAWGGGGVSPYEQYF. The DNA of the CDR3 is TGTGCCTGGGGCGGGGGAGGCGTCTCCCCCTACGAGCAGTACTTC. The chain couples TRBV30 to TRBJ2-7; 7 bases line up with TRBD2. The CDR3 loop spans 15 amino acids. Per the germline V gene, CDR1 is GTSNPN and CDR2 is SVGIG (reference sequence). V was pared by 5 bases and J by 2 bases, with 12 bases of the junction left unmatched.

V gene TRBV18 combines with J gene TRBJ1-1; tentative D call: TRBD1 (5 bases). Germline CDR1 KGHSH, CDR2 LQKENI. The CDR3 is made up of 15 amino acids. Trimming took off 6 bases at V and 5 bases at J, with 19 bases between the two ends. CDR3 protein: CASSPGRGRETEAFF. CDR3 nucleotide sequence: TGTGCCAGCTCTCCAGGACGGGGGAGAGAAACTGAAGCTTTCTTT.

A few counts support this clone. The chain joins TRBV5-1 to TRBJ1-2; weak D call: TRBD1 (6 bases). The CDR3 sequence is 16 residues long. Germline CDR1 and CDR2: SGHRS and YFSETQ. The V and J ends lost 2 bases and 0 bases respectively, with 14 bases between them. CDR3 bases: TGCGCCAGCAGCTTCAGGGGCGACAACTCTAACTATGGCTACACCTTC. Amino acid sequence: CASSFRGDNSNYGYTF.

This clone appeared once. This sequence joins TRBV28 and TRBJ2-3, with 10 positions matching TRBD1. This CDR3 is 15 amino acids long. Germline V gives CDR1 MDHEN, CDR2 SYDVKM. After removal of 5 bases from V and 5 bases from J, the junction contained 7 bases not matched to a gene. In nucleotides, the CDR3 is TGTGCCAGCAGTCTTCGACAGGGGGCTGGAGATACGCAGTATTTT. The encoded protein is CASSLRQGAGDTQYF. The full variable domain, completed using reference TRBV28 and TRBJ2-3, is DVKVTQSSRYLVKRTGEKVFLECVQDMDHENMFWYRQDPGLGLRLIYFSYDVKMKEKGDIPEGYSVSREKKERFSLILESASTNQTSMYLCASSLRQGAGDTQYFGPGTRLTVL.

This rearrangement joins TRBV3-1 (or the pseudogene TRBV3-2) to TRBJ1-1; D may be TRBD1 (6 bases). The length of the CDR3 is 16 residues. Trimming removed 5 bases from V and 0 bases from J, with 16 bases in between. The germline gives CDR1 LGHDT, CDR2 YNNKEL (reference sequence). CDR3: CASSDLAGVMNTEAFF. DNA for the CDR3: TGTGCCAGCAGCGATCTTGCAGGGGTAATGAACACTGAAGCTTTCTTT.

This CDR3 is CASSLSREVNEQFF. The CDR3 DNA reads TGTGCCAGCAGCTTGTCGCGCGAGGTCAATGAGCAGTTCTTC. J is TRBJ2-1 and V is TRBV5-5, with D unresolved. V shed 1 base and J shed 6 bases, with 11 bases lying between them. This CDR3 has 14 residues. The V gene's germline CDR1 is SGHKS and CDR2 YYEKEE (reference sequence).

The chain carries TRBV30 and TRBJ2-1; D is perhaps TRBD2 (5 bases). V lost 5 bases, J lost 0 bases, and 8 bases lay in between. This CDR3 spans 13 amino acids. The germline gives CDR1 GTSNPN, CDR2 SVGIG (reference sequence). This CDR3 is CAWGRSSYNEQFF. The CDR3 DNA reads as TGTGCCTGGGGGAGAAGCTCCTACAATGAGCAGTTCTTC.